The next 3 T cell receptor beta chains were all read from a single sample in a study of T cells in Graves' hyperthyroidism and ophthalmopathy. It was RNA transcripts that yielded the amplified TCR beta CDR3 regions. TCR CDR3 underwent first-round RT-PCR with the HTBI primer set. TCRdb processed the multiplex PCR reads anew with MiXCR; each CDR3 protein has one entry. This table holds some 300,000 distinct CDR3 sequences, roughly 13% found once. The sequenced sample consisted of blood. All receptors derive from a woman aged 40 to 50 with Graves' hyperthyroidism.

This clonotype was observed many times. The chain combines TRBV24-1 with TRBJ2-1; 13 positions match TRBD2. This CDR3 has 17 residues. Germline V lookup: CDR1 KGHDR, CDR2 SFDVKD. V lost 3 bases and J lost 10; bases outside the gene matches: 11. CDR3 bases: TGTGCCACCAGTGATGTGACTAGCGGGGGGACCTCGGGAGAGCAGTTCTTC. It encodes CATSDVTSGGTSGEQFF.

This clonotype was observed many times. The CDR3 DNA reads TGTGCCAGCAGCCAGGCGGGAGTCTTTGGCCATGAGCAGTTCTTC. It specifies CASSQAGVFGHEQFF. The chain couples TRBV11-3 to TRBJ2-1; 7 nucleotides line up with TRBD2. J was trimmed by 8 bases and V by 5 bases; bases with no gene match: 12. Germline V gene lookup returns CDR1 SGHNT and CDR2 YENEEA. The CDR3 length is 15 residues.

This clonotype was observed at least ten times. The rearrangement links TRBV12-3 or TRBV12-4 to TRBJ2-1; TRBD2 matches at 12 bases. Losses at the gene ends were 7 bases for V and 7 bases for J; bases not matched to a gene: 5. The CDR3 covers 14 residues. The CDR3 nucleotides are TGTGCCAGCACCACTAGCGGGAGGCAGAATGAGCAGTTCTTC. Translating gives CASTTSGRQNEQFF.